The 9 T cell receptor beta chains below were found in one sample sequenced in a study of blood T cells in healthy people across ages. With a J-beta primer mix and a sample-barcoded 5' primer, a second PCR ran about 6 to 11 cycles. MiXCR, run by TCRdb on the 5' RACE reads, gives a single entry per CDR3 protein. The sample carries approximately 800,000 distinct CDR3 sequences, roughly 50% recorded once. The sequenced sample consisted of blood. Every receptor here comes from a middle-aged man in good health.

This chain joins TRBV28 and TRBJ1-6; D is undetermined. CDR1 MDHEN and CDR2 SYDVKM come from the germline V gene. V shed 1 base and J shed 0 bases, with 13 bases lying between them. The CDR3 has 18 residues. The DNA of the CDR3 is TGTGCCAGCAGTTTATTCGTTTGGAACAGCTCCTATAATTCACCCCTCCACTTT. The encoded protein is CASSLFVWNSSYNSPLHF.

The chain carries TRBV5-1 and TRBJ1-4, with TRBD1 matching over 9 bases. V lost 4 bases, J lost 7 bases, and 5 bases stayed unmatched. CDR3 length equals 14 residues. CDR1 and CDR2 (germline): SGHRS, YFSETQ. CDR3 sequence reads: CASSVDRGIEKLFF. The CDR3 DNA reads as TGCGCCAGCAGCGTGGACAGGGGAATTGAAAAACTGTTTTTT.

This sequence joins TRBV6-6 and TRBJ2-7; tentatively, D is TRBD2 (5 bases). Germline V gene lookup returns CDR1 MNHNY and CDR2 SVGAGI (reference sequence). The CDR3 has 14 residues. The V and J ends lost 5 bases and 0 bases respectively, with 11 bases between them. The DNA of the CDR3 is TGTGCCAGCAGTGAGGGCCCTGTCTCCTACGAGCAGTACTTC. Amino acids: CASSEGPVSYEQYF.

This chain joins TRBV12-3 or TRBV12-4 and TRBJ2-1, with TRBD1 identical over 8 bases. The J segment lost 9 bases and the V segment lost 6 bases, leaving 4 bases of the junction unmatched. This CDR3 is built from 12 residues. The CDR3 bases are TGTGCCAGCAGACAGGGGGTTATTGAGCAGTTCTTC. It translates to CASRQGVIEQFF.

The chain joins TRBV27 to TRBJ2-1, with 7 bases lining up with TRBD1. This CDR3 is built from 17 residues. V was clipped by 4 bases and J by 6 bases; unmatched bases: 15. Germline V gene lookup returns CDR1 MNHEY and CDR2 SMNVEV (reference sequence). This CDR3 is CASSSIRTGALINEQFF. CDR3 bases: TGTGCCAGCAGTTCAATCAGAACAGGGGCGTTGATCAATGAGCAGTTCTTC.

This clonotype has just a few counts. J is TRBJ2-1 and V is TRBV7-3, with 12 bases matching TRBD2. V lost 2 bases, J lost 9 bases, and 5 bases stayed unmatched. CDR3 length equals 15 residues. Looked up from germline, CDR1 is SGHTA and CDR2 is FQGTGA. CDR3 in amino acids: CASSLASGRAGEQFF. The CDR3 region has the DNA TGTGCCAGCAGCTTAGCTAGCGGGAGGGCCGGTGAGCAGTTCTTC.

The rearrangement uses TRBV20-1 and TRBJ2-1; D remains unclear. This CDR3 contains 12 residues. Deletions cut 3 bases from V and 4 bases from J, with 7 bases between. The V gene's germline CDR1 is DFQATT and CDR2 SNEGSKA (reference sequence). The chain's CDR3 is CSARMDYNEQFF. CDR3 DNA sequence: TGCAGTGCTAGGATGGATTACAATGAGCAGTTCTTC.

The V and J genes are TRBV25-1 and TRBJ2-1; D is undetermined. The germline V gene has CDR1 MGHDK and CDR2 SYGVNS. V was trimmed by 5 bases and J by 2 bases, leaving 10 bases between them. The CDR3 is made up of 14 amino acids. For the CDR3, the DNA is TGTGCCAGCAGTCGACAAACCCCCTACAATGAGCAGTTCTTC. It codes for CASSRQTPYNEQFF.

The gene calls are TRBV6-5 and TRBJ1-6; tentative D call: TRBD1 (5 bases). CDR1 and CDR2 from the germline V gene are MNHEY and SVGAGI. Trimming removed 6 bases from V and 7 bases from J, with 19 bases in between. CDR3 length equals 16 residues. The CDR3 coding sequence is TGTGCCAGCAGGAACGGGGCGCGGGAGAGCAATTCACCCCTCCACTTT. Residues: CASRNGARESNSPLHF.